One TCR beta chain is described in this entry. As yet, its antigen is unknown. The record originates from a study of T cell responses to AZD1222 COVID-19 vaccine. The CDR3 extends over 14 amino acids. Losses at the gene ends were 1 base for V and 8 bases for J; bases not matched to a gene: 2. Per germline, CDR1 SEHNR and CDR2 FQNEAQ (reference sequence). Profiled with immunoSEQ multiplex PCR; TCRdb holds only in-frame clones, not every one. The sample consists of hundreds of thousands of clones, about 94% of them appearing once. The study, taken as a whole, reports: Rises in breadth and depth of Spike-specific TCRs came after two AZD1222 doses. Donor demographics were predominantly white British with a female majority; clonal diversity may be underestimated.

The chain recombines TRBV7-9 with TRBJ1-6; TRBD1 matches 7 bases. The source of this sequence is an adult who received the AZD1222 COVID-19 vaccine. The sample in question was peripheral blood, obtained 28 days after the second AZD1222 dose. CDR3 bases: TGTGCCAGCAGCTTAGAAGGGGGCCATTCACCCCTCCACTTT. This gives the protein CASSLEGGHSPLHF.